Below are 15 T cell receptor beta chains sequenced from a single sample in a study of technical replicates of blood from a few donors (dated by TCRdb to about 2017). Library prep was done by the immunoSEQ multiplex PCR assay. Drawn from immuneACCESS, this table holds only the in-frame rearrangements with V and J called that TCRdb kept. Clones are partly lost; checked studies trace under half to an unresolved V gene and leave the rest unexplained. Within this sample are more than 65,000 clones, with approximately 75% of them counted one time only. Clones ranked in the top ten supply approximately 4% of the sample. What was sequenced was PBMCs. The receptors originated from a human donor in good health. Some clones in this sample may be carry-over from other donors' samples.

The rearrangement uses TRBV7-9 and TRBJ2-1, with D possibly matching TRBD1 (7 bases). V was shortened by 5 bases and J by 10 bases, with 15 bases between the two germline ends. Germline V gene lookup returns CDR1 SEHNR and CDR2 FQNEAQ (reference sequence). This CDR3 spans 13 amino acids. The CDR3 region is CASSLRGDLEQFF. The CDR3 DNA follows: TGTGCCAGCAGCCTCAGGGGGGACCTGGAGCAGTTCTTC.

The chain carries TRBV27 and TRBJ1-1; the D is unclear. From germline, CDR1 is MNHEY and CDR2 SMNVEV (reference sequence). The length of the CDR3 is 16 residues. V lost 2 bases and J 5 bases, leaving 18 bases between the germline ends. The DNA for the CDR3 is TGTGCCAGCAGTTTACTAATGGGGAAACGGGATACTGAAGCTTTCTTT. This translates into CASSLLMGKRDTEAFF.

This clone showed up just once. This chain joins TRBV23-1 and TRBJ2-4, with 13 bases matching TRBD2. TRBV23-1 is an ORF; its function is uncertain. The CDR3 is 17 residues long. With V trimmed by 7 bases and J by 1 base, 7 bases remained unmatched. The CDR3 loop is CASKGLAGALAKNIQYF. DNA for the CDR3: TGCGCCAGCAAAGGACTAGCGGGAGCTTTGGCCAAAAACATTCAGTACTTC.

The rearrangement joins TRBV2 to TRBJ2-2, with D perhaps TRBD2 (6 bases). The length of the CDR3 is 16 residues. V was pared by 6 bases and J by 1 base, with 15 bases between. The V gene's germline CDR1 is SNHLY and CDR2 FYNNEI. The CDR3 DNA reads TGTGCCAGCAGCCTCATCGGGAGCTTGAACACCGGGGAGCTGTTTTTT. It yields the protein CASSLIGSLNTGELFF. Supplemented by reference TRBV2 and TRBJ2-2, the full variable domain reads EPEVTQTPSHQVTQMGQEVILRCVPISNHLYFYWYRQILGQKVEFLVSFYNNEISEKSEIFDDQFSVERPDGSNFTLKIRSTKLEDSAMYFCASSLIGSLNTGELFFGEGSRLTVL.

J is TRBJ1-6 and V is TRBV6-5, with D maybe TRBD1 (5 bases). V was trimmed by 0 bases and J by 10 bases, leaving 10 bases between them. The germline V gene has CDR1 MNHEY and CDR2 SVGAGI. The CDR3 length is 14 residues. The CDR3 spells CASSYSNGASPLHF. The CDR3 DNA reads TGTGCCAGCAGTTACTCGAATGGGGCATCACCCCTCCACTTT.

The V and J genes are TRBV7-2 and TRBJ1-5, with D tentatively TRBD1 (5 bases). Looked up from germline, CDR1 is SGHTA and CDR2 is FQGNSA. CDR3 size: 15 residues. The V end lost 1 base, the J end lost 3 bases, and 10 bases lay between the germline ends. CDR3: CASSLEGNSNQPQHF. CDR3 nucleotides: TGTGCCAGCAGCTTAGAGGGGAATTCCAATCAGCCCCAGCATTTT.

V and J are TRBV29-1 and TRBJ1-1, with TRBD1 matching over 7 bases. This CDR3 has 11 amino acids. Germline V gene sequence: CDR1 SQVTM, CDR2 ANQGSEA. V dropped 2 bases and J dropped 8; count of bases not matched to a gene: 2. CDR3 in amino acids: CSVERGPEAFF. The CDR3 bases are TGCAGCGTTGAAAGGGGGCCCGAAGCTTTCTTT.

This CDR3 reads CASSLTSGGALEFF. Here the CDR3 DNA reads TGTGCCAGCAGCTTGACTAGCGGGGGGGCGTTGGAGTTCTTC. This chain connects TRBV5-4 to TRBJ2-1; 13 bases match TRBD2. The length of the CDR3 is 14 residues. CDR1 is SGHNT and CDR2 is YYREEE in the germline V gene (reference sequence). Trimming at V came to 1 base and at J to 14 bases, leaving 6 bases not matched to a gene.

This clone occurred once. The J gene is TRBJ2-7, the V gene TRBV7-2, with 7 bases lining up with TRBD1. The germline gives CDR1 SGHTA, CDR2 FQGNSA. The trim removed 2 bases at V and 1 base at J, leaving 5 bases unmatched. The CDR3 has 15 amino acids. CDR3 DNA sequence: TGTGCCAGCAGCTTACCGAACAGGGGTTCCTACGAGCAGTACTTC. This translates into CASSLPNRGSYEQYF.

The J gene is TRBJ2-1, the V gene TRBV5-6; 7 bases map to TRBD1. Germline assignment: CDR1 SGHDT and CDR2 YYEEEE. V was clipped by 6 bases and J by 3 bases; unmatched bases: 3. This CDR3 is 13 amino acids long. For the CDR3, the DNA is TGTGCCAGCACGTACAGGGGCTACAATGAGCAGTTCTTC. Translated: CASTYRGYNEQFF. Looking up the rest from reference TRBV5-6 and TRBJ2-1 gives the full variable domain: DAGVTQSPTHLIKTRGQQVTLRCSPKSGHDTVSWYQQALGQGPQFIFQYYEEEERQRGNFPDRFSGHQFPNYSSELNVNALLLGDSALYLCASTYRGYNEQFFGPGTRLTVL.

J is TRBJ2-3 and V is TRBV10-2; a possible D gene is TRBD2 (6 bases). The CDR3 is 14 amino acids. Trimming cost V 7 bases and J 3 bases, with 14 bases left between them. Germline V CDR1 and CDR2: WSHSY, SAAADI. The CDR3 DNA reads TGCGCCAGCACTGACCTCGGGGGTACAGATACGCAGTATTTT. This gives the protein CASTDLGGTDTQYF.

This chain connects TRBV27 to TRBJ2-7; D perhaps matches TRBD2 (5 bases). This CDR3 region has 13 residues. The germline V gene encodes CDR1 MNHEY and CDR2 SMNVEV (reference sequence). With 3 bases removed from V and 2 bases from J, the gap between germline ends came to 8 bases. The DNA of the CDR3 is TGTGCCAGCAGTTTTGCGGGCCCCTACGAGCAGTACTTC. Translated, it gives CASSFAGPYEQYF.

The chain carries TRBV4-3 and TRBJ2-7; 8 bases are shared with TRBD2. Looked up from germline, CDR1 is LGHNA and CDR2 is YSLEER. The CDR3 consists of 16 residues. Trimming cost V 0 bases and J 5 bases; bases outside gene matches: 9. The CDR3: CASSQDLGRVWDEQYF. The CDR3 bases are TGCGCCAGCAGCCAAGATCTCGGGAGGGTGTGGGACGAGCAGTACTTC.

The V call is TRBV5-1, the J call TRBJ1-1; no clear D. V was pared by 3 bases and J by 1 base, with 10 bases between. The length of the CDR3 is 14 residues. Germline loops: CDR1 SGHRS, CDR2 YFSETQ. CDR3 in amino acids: CASSSGPANTEAFF. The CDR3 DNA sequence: TGCGCCAGCAGCTCGGGTCCCGCGAACACTGAAGCTTTCTTT.

The CDR3 here is CAWTRLAGGRNEQFF. CDR3 DNA: TGTGCCTGGACCCGACTAGCGGGAGGAAGGAATGAGCAGTTCTTC. This rearrangement joins TRBV30 to TRBJ2-1; 13 bases line up with TRBD2. The CDR3 contains 15 residues. Germline CDR1 and CDR2: GTSNPN and SVGIG (reference sequence). With 4 bases clipped from V and 7 bases from J, the junction kept 7 bases outside the gene matches.